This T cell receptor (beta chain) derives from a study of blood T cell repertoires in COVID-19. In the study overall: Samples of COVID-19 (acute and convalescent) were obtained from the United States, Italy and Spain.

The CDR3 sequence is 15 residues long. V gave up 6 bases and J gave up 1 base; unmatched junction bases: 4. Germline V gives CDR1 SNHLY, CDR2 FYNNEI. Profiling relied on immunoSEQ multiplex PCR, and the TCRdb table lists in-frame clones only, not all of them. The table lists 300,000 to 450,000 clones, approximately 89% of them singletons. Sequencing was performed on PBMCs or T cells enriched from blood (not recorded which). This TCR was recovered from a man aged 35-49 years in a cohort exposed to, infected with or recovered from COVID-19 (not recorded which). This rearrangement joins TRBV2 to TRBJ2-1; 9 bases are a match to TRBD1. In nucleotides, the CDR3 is TGTGCCAGCAGCCCCGGGACAGGGTCCTACAATGAGCAGTTCTTC. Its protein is CASSPGTGSYNEQFF.